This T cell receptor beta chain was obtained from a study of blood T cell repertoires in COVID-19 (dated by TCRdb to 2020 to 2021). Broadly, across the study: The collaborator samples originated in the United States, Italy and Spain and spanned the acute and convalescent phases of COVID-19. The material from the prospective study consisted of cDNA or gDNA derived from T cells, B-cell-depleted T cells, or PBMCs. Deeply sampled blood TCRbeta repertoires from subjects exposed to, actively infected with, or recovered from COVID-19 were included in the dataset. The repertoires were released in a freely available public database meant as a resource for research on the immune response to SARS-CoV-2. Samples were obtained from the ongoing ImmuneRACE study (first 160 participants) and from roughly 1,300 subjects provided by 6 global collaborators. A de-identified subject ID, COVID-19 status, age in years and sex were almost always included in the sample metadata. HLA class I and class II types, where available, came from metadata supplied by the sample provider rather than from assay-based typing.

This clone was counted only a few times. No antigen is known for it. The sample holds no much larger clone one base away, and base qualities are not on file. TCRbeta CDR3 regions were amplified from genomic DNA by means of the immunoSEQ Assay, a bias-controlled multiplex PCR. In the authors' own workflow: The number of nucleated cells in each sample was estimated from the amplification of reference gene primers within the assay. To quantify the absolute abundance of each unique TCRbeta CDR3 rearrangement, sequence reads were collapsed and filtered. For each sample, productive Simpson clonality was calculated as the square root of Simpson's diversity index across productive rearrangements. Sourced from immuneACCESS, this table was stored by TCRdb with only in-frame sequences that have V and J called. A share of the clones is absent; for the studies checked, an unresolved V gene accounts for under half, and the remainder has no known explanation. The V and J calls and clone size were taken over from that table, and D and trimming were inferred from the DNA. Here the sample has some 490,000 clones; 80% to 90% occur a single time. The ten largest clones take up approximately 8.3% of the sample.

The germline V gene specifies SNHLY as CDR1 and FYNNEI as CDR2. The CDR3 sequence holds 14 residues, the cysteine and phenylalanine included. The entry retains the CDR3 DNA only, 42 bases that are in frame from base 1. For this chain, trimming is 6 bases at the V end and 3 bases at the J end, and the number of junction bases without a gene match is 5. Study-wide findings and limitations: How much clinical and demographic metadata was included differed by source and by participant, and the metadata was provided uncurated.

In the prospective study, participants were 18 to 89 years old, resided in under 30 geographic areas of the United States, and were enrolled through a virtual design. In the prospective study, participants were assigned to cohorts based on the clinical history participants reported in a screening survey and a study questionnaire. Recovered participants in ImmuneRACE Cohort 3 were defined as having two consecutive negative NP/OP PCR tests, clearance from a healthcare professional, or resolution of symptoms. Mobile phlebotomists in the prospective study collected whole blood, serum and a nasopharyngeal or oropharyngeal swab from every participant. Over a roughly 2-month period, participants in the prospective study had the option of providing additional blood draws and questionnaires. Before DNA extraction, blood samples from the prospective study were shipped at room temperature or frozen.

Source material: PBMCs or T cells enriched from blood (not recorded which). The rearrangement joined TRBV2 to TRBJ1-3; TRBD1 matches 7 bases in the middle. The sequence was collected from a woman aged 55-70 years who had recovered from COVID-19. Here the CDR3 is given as CASRETGLGNTIYF. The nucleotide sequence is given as TGTGCCAGCAGGGAGACAGGGCTTGGAAACACCATATATTTT.